A single sample gave rise to the 5 T cell receptor beta chains below, sequenced in a study of beta chain features in type 1 diabetes. Study-level findings and limits: Within each of all four CD4+ subsets, Type 1 diabetes patients had TCRB CDR3s that were moderately but significantly shorter.

These TCRs are of unknown antigen specificity. Reverse transcribing all isolated RNA meant expressed TCRB transcripts were sequenced. Only in-frame clones appear in the TCRdb table, and some are missing; sequencing was by immunoSEQ multiplex PCR. The sample lists 600,000 or so clones, roughly 12% occurring once. Sample: naive CD4+ T cells from blood. Receptor source: a man aged 30 to 45 with type 1 diabetes.

This clone was found a few times. The chain carries TRBV7-2 and TRBJ2-4; D is unresolved. The CDR3 runs to 13 residues. Germline CDR1 and CDR2: SGHTA and FQGNSA. Trimming pared 4 bases from V and 0 bases from J, leaving 4 bases between. The DNA of the CDR3 is TGTGCCAGCAGCTCGGAAGCCAAAAACATTCAGTACTTC. It codes for CASSSEAKNIQYF.

This clone was counted only a few times. The rearrangement joins TRBV7-2 to TRBJ1-6, with unresolved D. CDR1 is SGHTA, CDR2 FQGNSA, per germline. CDR3 size: 13 residues. V was cut by 0 bases and J by 11 bases, with 8 bases left in between. CDR3 DNA: TGTGCCAGCAGCTTAGCCAGCACACCACCCCTCCACTTT. Its protein product is CASSLASTPPLHF.

V and J are TRBV18 and TRBJ2-1; D tentatively reads TRBD1 or TRBD2 (5 bases each). CDR1 KGHSH and CDR2 LQKENI come from the germline V gene. CDR3 length: 16 amino acids. The V end lost 0 bases, the J end lost 0 bases, and 9 bases lay between the germline ends. DNA of the CDR3: TGTGCCAGCTCACCACCGTCAGGGAGCTCCTACAATGAGCAGTTCTTC. The encoded protein is CASSPPSGSSYNEQFF. Drawing the rest from reference TRBV18 and TRBJ2-1, the complete variable domain is NAGVMQNPRHLVRRRGQEARLRCSPMKGHSHVYWYRQLPEEGLKFMVYLQKENIIDESGMPKERFSAEFPKEGPSILRIQQVVRGDSAAYFCASSPPSGSSYNEQFFGPGTRLTVL.

This clone was counted only a few times. The J gene is TRBJ2-1, the V gene TRBV6-1; a possible D gene is TRBD2 (7 bases). The CDR3 totals 15 residues. V was shortened by 10 bases and J by 5 bases, with 21 bases between the two germline ends. CDR1 and CDR2 from the germline V gene are MNHNS and SASEGT. The CDR3 loop reads CAINRGAGYDNEQFF. The CDR3 nucleotides are TGTGCCATTAATCGGGGGGCCGGGTATGACAATGAGCAGTTCTTC.

As regards this clone: Distinct nucleotide sequences in the sample also encode this CDR3. The chain has TRBV5-1 and TRBJ1-5, with unresolved D. Trimming cost V 0 bases and J 1 base, with 5 bases left between them. This CDR3 contains 14 residues. Germline values: CDR1 SGHRS, CDR2 YFSETQ. CDR3 sequence: CASSLGGSNQPQHF. The CDR3 DNA is TGCGCCAGCAGCTTGGGCGGAAGCAATCAGCCCCAGCATTTT. Supplemented by reference TRBV5-1 and TRBJ1-5, the full variable domain reads KAGVTQTPRYLIKTRGQQVTLSCSPISGHRSVSWYQQTPGQGLQFLFEYFSETQRNKGNFPGRFSGRQFSNSRSEMNVSTLELGDSALYLCASSLGGSNQPQHFGDGTRLSIL.